This T cell receptor beta chain was captured in a study of neurological immune-mediated disorders. Study outcomes and limitations: Multiple sclerosis, the disease with the least TCR clonal expansion, fell below healthy controls, whereas HTLV-1-associated myelopathy showed the most. Among expanded clones, no CDR3 amino acid sequences were shared across subjects, a pattern suggesting private repertoires in all groups.

The J segment lost 4 bases and the V segment lost 3 bases, leaving 9 bases of the junction unmatched. The CDR3 sequence is 15 residues long. Germline V gene data show CDR1 as SGDLS and CDR2 as YYNGEE. One entry per CDR3 protein results from TCRdb running MiXCR on the 5' RACE reads. The data hold under 90,000 distinct CDR3 sequences, with 9.4% observed a single time. This clonotype was recorded at least ten times. Its antigen is not known. The source of this sequence is a middle-aged man in good health. Sequencing was carried out using PBMCs. The chain uses TRBV9 and TRBJ2-5, with 7 nucleotides matching TRBD2. Here the CDR3 DNA reads TGTGCCAGCAGCGAGAGCGGGGCGCCCCCAGAGACCCAGTACTTC. Encoded protein: CASSESGAPPETQYF.